The 32 T cell receptor beta chains presented below share a single source sample, sequenced in a study of blood T cell repertoires in COVID-19. Method: immunoSEQ multiplex PCR; TCRdb's copy keeps in-frame clones and lacks some. The sample includes tens of thousands of clones, roughly 87% of them seen just once. The source material was peripheral blood. These TCRs come from a human donor with active COVID-19. The donor label of this sample is uncertain.

The chain uses TRBV7-2 and TRBJ2-7; the match to TRBD1 covers 7 bases. J was trimmed by 2 bases and V by 6 bases; bases with no gene match: 10. CDR1 SGHTA and CDR2 FQGNSA come from the germline V gene. This CDR3 contains 15 residues. CDR3 nucleotide sequence: TGTGCCAGCAGGCCGCAGACAGGGAGCCCCTACGAGCAGTACTTC. Its translation: CASRPQTGSPYEQYF.

The J gene is TRBJ2-4, the V gene TRBV11-2; the D gene is possibly TRBD2 (7 bases). The V gene lost 5 bases and the J gene lost 1 base, with 12 bases spanning the gap. The CDR3 has 15 amino acids. Germline-derived CDR1 and CDR2 are SGHAT and FQNNGV. CDR3 residues: CASSISGGAKNIQYF. The DNA of the CDR3 is TGTGCCAGCAGCATTTCGGGGGGCGCCAAAAACATTCAGTACTTC. Full variable domain (remainder filled in from reference TRBV11-2 and TRBJ2-4): EAGVAQSPRYKIIEKRQSVAFWCNPISGHATLYWYQQILGQGPKLLIQFQNNGVVDDSQLPKDRFSAERLKGVDSTLKIQPAKLEDSAVYLCASSISGGAKNIQYFGAGTRLSVL.

The chain uses TRBV4-2 and TRBJ2-5, with 10 bases that match TRBD2. In germline, CDR1 is LGHNA, CDR2 YNFKEQ. Trimming cost V 4 bases and J 5 bases; bases outside gene matches: 7. The CDR3 has 15 residues. CDR3 sequence: CASSRLGLAKETQYF. CDR3 DNA sequence: TGTGCCAGCAGCCGGCTGGGACTAGCGAAGGAGACCCAGTACTTC.

The V call is TRBV6-6, the J call TRBJ1-5, with a tentative D call TRBD1 (6 bases). The ends were cut back, 8 bases at V and 4 bases at J, with 18 bases in the middle. The germline gives CDR1 MNHNY, CDR2 SVGAGI (reference sequence). This CDR3 spans 15 amino acids. CDR3 sequence (DNA): TGTGCCAGCCAACGGGACACCCGAACAAATCAGCCCCAGCATTTT. Translating it yields CASQRDTRTNQPQHF.

The V call is TRBV5-1, the J call TRBJ2-7; D perhaps matches TRBD1 (7 bases). The CDR3 runs to 15 residues. The V and J ends lost 3 bases and 5 bases respectively, with 18 bases between them. The V gene's germline CDR1 is SGHRS and CDR2 YFSETQ. The CDR3 sequence is CASSSPGGRENEQYF. CDR3 sequence (DNA): TGCGCCAGCAGCTCCCCAGGGGGGCGTGAAAACGAGCAGTACTTC.

The chain is built from TRBV7-2 and TRBJ1-5, with TRBD1 identical over 12 bases. V was clipped by 5 bases and J by 7 bases; unmatched bases: 6. The germline gives CDR1 SGHTA, CDR2 FQGNSA. This CDR3 has 15 amino acids. The CDR3 loop is CASSRDRGREQPQHF. The CDR3 DNA sequence: TGTGCCAGCAGCCGGGACAGGGGGCGCGAACAGCCCCAGCATTTT.

V is TRBV7-9 and J is TRBJ1-1; possibly TRBD1 for D (6 bases). The germline V gene has CDR1 SEHNR and CDR2 FQNEAQ (reference sequence). Trimming removed 3 bases at V and 7 bases at J, with 9 bases between. This CDR3 is built from 12 residues. CDR3 protein: CASSLGAGEAFF. CDR3 nucleotides: TGTGCCAGCAGCTTGGGGGCAGGTGAAGCTTTCTTT.

This clone was counted only a few times. The chain is built from TRBV4-2 and TRBJ1-2; TRBD1 aligns across 8 bases. CDR1 and CDR2 from the germline V gene are LGHNA and YNFKEQ. This CDR3 contains 17 residues. Trimming took 0 bases from V and 5 from J; bases not matched to a gene: 11. CDR3 region: CASSQDASGQGWYGYTF. CDR3 bases: TGTGCCAGCAGCCAAGATGCTAGCGGACAGGGCTGGTATGGCTACACCTTC.

Here the CDR3 reads CASSHQLGTGHGEKLFF. In DNA form, the CDR3 reads TGTGCCAGCAGTCATCAATTGGGGACAGGGCATGGGGAAAAACTGTTTTTT. This sequence joins TRBV2 and TRBJ1-4; 9 positions agree with TRBD1. CDR3 length: 17 amino acids. The V gene's germline CDR1 is SNHLY and CDR2 FYNNEI. V shed 5 bases and J 8 bases; nucleotides not matched to a gene: 15.

The chain combines TRBV5-6 with TRBJ2-3; D remains unclear. CDR1 and CDR2 from the germline V gene are SGHDT and YYEEEE. Trimming removed 4 bases at V and 5 bases at J, with 8 bases between. This CDR3 has 12 amino acids. Here the CDR3 reads CASSPRRDTQYF. In DNA, the CDR3 is TGTGCCAGCAGCCCCCGGAGAGATACGCAGTATTTT.

The chain recombines TRBV5-8 with TRBJ1-1; a possible D gene is TRBD1 (5 bases). Germline lookup yields CDR1 SGHTS and CDR2 YDEGEE. Deletions cut 2 bases from V and 1 base from J, with 12 bases between. There are 15 residues in the CDR3. CDR3 nucleotides: TGTGCCAGCAGCTTCCGTGGACACACGAACACTGAAGCTTTCTTT. Its protein is CASSFRGHTNTEAFF. The entire variable domain, with the rest obtained from reference TRBV5-8 and TRBJ1-1, is as follows: EAGVTQSPTHLIKTRGQQATLRCSPISGHTSVYWYQQALGLGLQFLLWYDEGEERNRGNFPPRFSGRQFPNYSSELNVNALELEDSALYLCASSFRGHTNTEAFFGQGTRLTVV.

The chain is built from TRBV10-3 and TRBJ2-7, with D tentatively TRBD1 (5 bases). The V end lost 4 bases, the J end lost 5 bases, and 9 bases lay between the germline ends. Germline V gives CDR1 ENHRY, CDR2 SYGVKD. This CDR3 is 12 amino acids long. CDR3 coding DNA: TGTGCCATCAGTGGGCAGGGCAACGAGCAGTACTTC. It yields the protein CAISGQGNEQYF.

This chain links TRBV7-3 with TRBJ2-5; 8 nucleotides align to TRBD1. This CDR3 has 13 amino acids. Per germline, CDR1 SGHTA and CDR2 FQGTGA. V lost 3 bases and J lost 5; bases outside the gene matches: 2. The CDR3 coding sequence is TGTGCCAGCAGCTTGGGACAGGCGGAGACCCAGTACTTC. Its translation: CASSLGQAETQYF.

The V call is TRBV5-1, the J call TRBJ2-5, with TRBD2 matching 14 bases. Germline CDR1 SGHRS, CDR2 YFSETQ. V lost 4 bases to trimming and J lost 2 bases; unmatched junction nucleotides: 4. The CDR3 has 16 amino acids. DNA of the CDR3: TGCGCCAGCAGCCCGGGACTAGCGGGGGTACAAGAGACCCAGTACTTC. Translating it yields CASSPGLAGVQETQYF.

The CDR3 DNA follows: TGTGCCAGCACTCTAGGAGGGTTCACAGATACGCAGTATTTT. Protein sequence: CASTLGGFTDTQYF. This chain uses TRBV6-5 with TRBJ2-3; a possible D gene is TRBD2 (6 bases). CDR1 and CDR2 from the germline V gene are MNHEY and SVGAGI. This CDR3 spans 14 amino acids. V dropped 7 bases and J dropped 2 bases, with 13 bases sitting between them.

This chain uses TRBV5-1 with TRBJ1-1; 8 bases are a match to TRBD1. The CDR3 has 14 residues. V lost 4 bases to trimming and J lost 1 base; unmatched junction nucleotides: 3. Germline V gives CDR1 SGHRS, CDR2 YFSETQ. The DNA for the CDR3 is TGCGCCAGCAGCACCGGACAGGGGAACACTGAAGCTTTCTTT. Translated: CASSTGQGNTEAFF.

The rearrangement links TRBV5-1 to TRBJ2-2, with D perhaps TRBD2 (6 bases). V lost 4 bases and J 3 bases, leaving 10 bases between the germline ends. The CDR3 has 14 residues. Germline lookup yields CDR1 SGHRS and CDR2 YFSETQ. CDR3 amino acids: CASSGSGYTGELFF. The CDR3 DNA sequence: TGCGCCAGCAGCGGTAGCGGATACACCGGGGAGCTGTTTTTT. Variable domain in full (rest from reference TRBV5-1 and TRBJ2-2): KAGVTQTPRYLIKTRGQQVTLSCSPISGHRSVSWYQQTPGQGLQFLFEYFSETQRNKGNFPGRFSGRQFSNSRSEMNVSTLELGDSALYLCASSGSGYTGELFFGEGSRLTVL.

A single count supports this clone. This sequence joins TRBV3-1 (or the pseudogene TRBV3-2) and TRBJ1-2; D is undetermined. There are 14 residues in the CDR3. The germline V gene has CDR1 LGHDT and CDR2 YNNKEL (reference sequence). V lost 5 bases, J lost 8 bases, and 18 bases lay in between. CDR3 coding DNA: TGTGCCAGCAGCTTCCAGGTGAACTCGGGGGGCTACACCTTC. This sequence encodes CASSFQVNSGGYTF.

The chain is built from TRBV4-2 and TRBJ1-2; 10 bases align to TRBD1. The CDR3 length is 20 residues. Germline V lookup: CDR1 LGHNA, CDR2 YNFKEQ. With 0 bases clipped from V and 1 base from J, the junction kept 14 bases outside the gene matches. This CDR3 is CASSQEPYGTGDHFNYGYTF. The CDR3 nucleotides read TGTGCCAGCAGCCAAGAGCCCTACGGGACAGGGGATCACTTTAACTATGGCTACACCTTC.

The rearrangement links TRBV5-4 to TRBJ2-1; TRBD1 matches at 8 bases. V gave up 2 bases and J gave up 8 bases; unmatched junction bases: 9. Germline V gene data show CDR1 as SGHNT and CDR2 as YYREEE (reference sequence). The CDR3 consists of 15 residues. The CDR3 bases are TGTGCCAGCAGCTTACGGACAGGGAGAAGTGATGAGCAGTTCTTC. This encodes CASSLRTGRSDEQFF.

The chain employs TRBV12-3 or TRBV12-4 and TRBJ1-1; 9 nucleotides agree with TRBD1. The J segment lost 3 bases and the V segment lost 5 bases, leaving 1 base of the junction unmatched. The CDR3 is 13 amino acids. CDR3 DNA: TGTGCCAGCAGTACAGGGGGCTACACTGAAGCTTTCTTT. Amino acids: CASSTGGYTEAFF.

The rearrangement joins TRBV2 to TRBJ1-5, with 8 bases aligning to TRBD1. The CDR3 sequence is 14 residues long. In germline, CDR1 is SNHLY, CDR2 FYNNEI. V was clipped by 2 bases and J by 4 bases; unmatched bases: 1. CDR3 sequence reads: CASSERTGNQPQHF. The CDR3, as DNA: TGTGCCAGCAGTGAAAGGACAGGGAATCAGCCCCAGCATTTT. The variable domain in full, completed from reference TRBV2 and TRBJ1-5, reads EPEVTQTPSHQVTQMGQEVILRCVPISNHLYFYWYRQILGQKVEFLVSFYNNEISEKSEIFDDQFSVERPDGSNFTLKIRSTKLEDSAMYFCASSERTGNQPQHFGDGTRLSIL.

This chain joins TRBV24-1 and TRBJ2-5; D is uncertain. The CDR3 has 16 amino acids. V lost 2 bases and J lost 0, with 12 bases in between. Germline V CDR1 and CDR2: KGHDR, SFDVKD. The CDR3 reads CATSDSSESYQETQYF. The CDR3 nucleotides are TGTGCCACCAGTGATTCAAGCGAGTCGTACCAAGAGACCCAGTACTTC.

This chain links TRBV11-2 with TRBJ1-4; D ambiguous. The CDR3 has 13 residues. Deletions cut 5 bases from V and 8 bases from J, with 12 bases between. Germline V gene sequence: CDR1 SGHAT, CDR2 FQNNGV. CDR3 amino acids: CASSSGVQEKLFF. For the CDR3, the DNA is TGTGCCAGCAGCAGCGGGGTTCAGGAAAAACTGTTTTTT. The variable domain in full, completed from reference TRBV11-2 and TRBJ1-4, reads EAGVAQSPRYKIIEKRQSVAFWCNPISGHATLYWYQQILGQGPKLLIQFQNNGVVDDSQLPKDRFSAERLKGVDSTLKIQPAKLEDSAVYLCASSSGVQEKLFFGSGTQLSVL.

The V gene is TRBV7-8, the J gene TRBJ1-5; D possibly corresponds to TRBD1 (5 bases). The V end lost 5 bases, the J end lost 6 bases, and 11 bases lay between the germline ends. Per germline, CDR1 SGHVS and CDR2 FQNEAQ. This CDR3 is built from 13 residues. The CDR3 nucleotides read TGTGCCAGCAGCCCAGACAGTTTTCAGCCCCAGCATTTT. It translates to CASSPDSFQPQHF.

In this sample, this clone turned up once. The V call is TRBV5-6, the J call TRBJ2-7, with 7 bases identical to TRBD1. Germline loops: CDR1 SGHDT, CDR2 YYEEEE. This CDR3 has 15 amino acids. Trimming cost V 0 bases and J 2 bases; bases outside gene matches: 5. CDR3 residues: CASSLGYRGTYEQYF. The DNA of the CDR3 is TGTGCCAGCAGCTTGGGTTACAGGGGAACCTACGAGCAGTACTTC.

This clone was detected only once. The chain combines TRBV19 with TRBJ2-6, with 7 positions matching TRBD2. Trimming took 5 bases from V and 2 from J; bases not matched to a gene: 6. Germline V CDR1 and CDR2: LNHDA, SQIVND (reference sequence). This CDR3 has 16 amino acids. Here the CDR3 DNA reads TGTGCCAGTAGTCCCCGTGCGGGGGCTGGGGCCAACGTCCTGACTTTC. As protein: CASSPRAGAGANVLTF. Full variable domain (remainder filled in from reference TRBV19 and TRBJ2-6): DGGITQSPKYLFRKEGQNVTLSCEQNLNHDAMYWYRQDPGQGLRLIYYSQIVNDFQKGDIAEGYSVSREKKESFPLTVTSAQKNPTAFYLCASSPRAGAGANVLTFGAGSRLTVL.

The gene calls are TRBV15 and TRBJ1-5, with TRBD1 identical over 8 bases. With 5 bases clipped from V and 1 base from J, the junction kept 7 bases outside the gene matches. The CDR3 is made up of 16 amino acids. Germline CDR1 reads LNHNV; CDR2 reads YYDKDF (reference sequence). CDR3 sequence: CATSGQGLGSNQPQHF. The CDR3 DNA reads as TGTGCCACCAGCGGACAGGGCCTTGGGAGCAATCAGCCCCAGCATTTT.

V and J are TRBV3-1 (or the pseudogene TRBV3-2) and TRBJ2-5; 8 bases align to TRBD2. The CDR3 is 14 residues long. Per germline, CDR1 LGHDT and CDR2 YNNKEL (reference sequence). V was clipped by 4 bases and J by 7 bases; unmatched bases: 8. CDR3 DNA sequence: TGTGCCAGCAGCCCGCGGACTAGCCAGACGACCCAGTACTTC. It is translated as CASSPRTSQTTQYF.

V gene TRBV6-5 combines with J gene TRBJ2-1; 9 bases line up with TRBD1. The CDR3 is made up of 15 amino acids. J lost 13 bases, V lost 8 bases, and 18 bases had no gene match. The germline V gene has CDR1 MNHEY and CDR2 SVGAGI. The CDR3 loop reads CASPPGQGTRLPQFF. The CDR3 DNA is TGTGCCAGCCCCCCGGGACAGGGAACGAGGTTACCCCAGTTCTTC.

This chain connects TRBV7-3 to TRBJ2-7, with 13 bases lining up with TRBD2. V lost 2 bases and J lost 5; bases outside the gene matches: 3. Germline CDR1 reads SGHTA; CDR2 reads FQGTGA. The CDR3 has 15 amino acids. The CDR3 sequence is CASSLGLAGVNEQYF. As DNA, the CDR3 is TGTGCCAGCAGCTTAGGACTAGCGGGGGTCAACGAGCAGTACTTC.

The chain uses TRBV5-6 and TRBJ2-1, with 7 bases aligning to TRBD1. This CDR3 comprises 15 residues. With V trimmed by 4 bases and J by 2 bases, 6 bases remained unmatched. Germline V lookup: CDR1 SGHDT, CDR2 YYEEEE. The CDR3 DNA sequence: TGTGCCAGCAGCGAGGGGACAGCCCCCTACAATGAGCAGTTCTTC. It specifies CASSEGTAPYNEQFF.